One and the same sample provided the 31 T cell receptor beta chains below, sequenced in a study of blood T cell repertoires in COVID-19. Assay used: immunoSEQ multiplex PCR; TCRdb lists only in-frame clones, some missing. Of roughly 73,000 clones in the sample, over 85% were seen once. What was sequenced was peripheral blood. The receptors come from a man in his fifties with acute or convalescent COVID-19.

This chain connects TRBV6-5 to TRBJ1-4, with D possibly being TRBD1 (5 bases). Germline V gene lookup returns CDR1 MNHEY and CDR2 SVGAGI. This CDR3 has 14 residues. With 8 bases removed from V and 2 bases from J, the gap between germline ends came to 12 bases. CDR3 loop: CASVGGVTNEKLFF. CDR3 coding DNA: TGTGCCAGCGTTGGAGGGGTCACTAATGAAAAACTGTTTTTT.

The chain's CDR3 is CASSLSGSHTGELFF. Here the CDR3 DNA reads TGTGCCAGCAGCTTAAGCGGATCCCACACCGGGGAGCTGTTTTTT. This chain uses TRBV5-5 with TRBJ2-2, with a tentative D call TRBD2 (5 bases). V lost 2 bases to trimming and J lost 3 bases, with 11 bases between them. The CDR3 sequence is 15 residues long. The germline V gene encodes CDR1 SGHKS and CDR2 YYEKEE (reference sequence). Together with reference TRBV5-5 and TRBJ2-2, the CDR3 gives the full variable domain: DAGVTQSPTHLIKTRGQQVTLRCSPISGHKSVSWYQQVLGQGPQFIFQYYEKEERGRGNFPDRFSARQFPNYSSELNVNALLLGDSALYLCASSLSGSHTGELFFGEGSRLTVL.

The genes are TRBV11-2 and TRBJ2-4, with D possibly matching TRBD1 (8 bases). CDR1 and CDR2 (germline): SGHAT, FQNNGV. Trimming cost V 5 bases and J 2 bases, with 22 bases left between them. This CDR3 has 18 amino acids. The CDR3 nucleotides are TGTGCCAGCAGCCCAGGCGGGGGACAGGCGACAACCAAAAACATTCAGTACTTC. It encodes CASSPGGGQATTKNIQYF.

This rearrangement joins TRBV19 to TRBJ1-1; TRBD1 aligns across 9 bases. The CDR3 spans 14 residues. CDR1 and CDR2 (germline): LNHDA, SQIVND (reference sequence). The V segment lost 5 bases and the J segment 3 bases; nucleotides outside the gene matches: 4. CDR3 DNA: TGTGCCAGTAGTCTAAGACAGGGGGACACTGAAGCTTTCTTT. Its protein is CASSLRQGDTEAFF.

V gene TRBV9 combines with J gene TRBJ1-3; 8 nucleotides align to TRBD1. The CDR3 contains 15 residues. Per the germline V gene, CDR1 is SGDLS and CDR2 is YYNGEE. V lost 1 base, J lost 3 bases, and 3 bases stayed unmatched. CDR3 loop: CASSVQGAYGNTIYF. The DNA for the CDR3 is TGTGCCAGCAGCGTACAGGGGGCTTATGGAAACACCATATATTTT.

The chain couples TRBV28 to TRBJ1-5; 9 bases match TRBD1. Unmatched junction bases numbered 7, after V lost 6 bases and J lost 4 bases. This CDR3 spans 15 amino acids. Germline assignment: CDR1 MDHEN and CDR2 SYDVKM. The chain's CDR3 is CASREQGAGNQPQHF. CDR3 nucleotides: TGTGCCAGCAGAGAACAGGGGGCAGGAAATCAGCCCCAGCATTTT.

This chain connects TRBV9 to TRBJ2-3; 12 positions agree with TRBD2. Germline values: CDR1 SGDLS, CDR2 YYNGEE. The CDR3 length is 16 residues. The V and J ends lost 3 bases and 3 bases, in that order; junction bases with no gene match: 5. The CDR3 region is CASSATTSGGTDTQYF. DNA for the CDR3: TGTGCCAGCAGCGCCACGACTAGCGGGGGTACAGATACGCAGTATTTT. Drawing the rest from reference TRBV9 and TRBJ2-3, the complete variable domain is DSGVTQTPKHLITATGQRVTLRCSPRSGDLSVYWYQQSLDQGLQFLIQYYNGEERAKGNILERFSAQQFPDLHSELNLSSLELGDSALYFCASSATTSGGTDTQYFGPGTRLTVL.

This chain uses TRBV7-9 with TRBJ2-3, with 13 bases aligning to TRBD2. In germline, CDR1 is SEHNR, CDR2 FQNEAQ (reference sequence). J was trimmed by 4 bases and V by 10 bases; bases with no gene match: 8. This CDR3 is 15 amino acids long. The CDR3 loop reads CATPPGLAGSDTQYF. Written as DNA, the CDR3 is TGTGCCACACCTCCGGGACTAGCGGGGTCAGATACGCAGTATTTT.

CDR3 sequence: CASSLGQGRYEQYF. The CDR3 DNA follows: TGTGCCAGCAGCTTGGGGCAGGGGCGCTACGAGCAGTACTTC. The chain couples TRBV3-1 (or the pseudogene TRBV3-2) to TRBJ2-7; TRBD1 might be the D (6 bases). V lost 5 bases to trimming and J lost 3 bases, with 14 bases between them. Germline V CDR1 and CDR2: LGHDT, YNNKEL (reference sequence). This CDR3 is 14 amino acids long.

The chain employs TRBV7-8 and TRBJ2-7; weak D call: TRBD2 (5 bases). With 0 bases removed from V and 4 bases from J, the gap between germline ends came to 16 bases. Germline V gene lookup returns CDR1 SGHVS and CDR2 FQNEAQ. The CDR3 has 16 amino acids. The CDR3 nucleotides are TGTGCCAGCAGCTTAGCCGGGGAACCCAGTCCTTACGAGCAGTACTTC. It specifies CASSLAGEPSPYEQYF.

The CDR3 reads CASRDRSTDTQYF. DNA for the CDR3: TGTGCCAGCAGGGACAGAAGCACAGATACGCAGTATTTT. This chain connects TRBV11-3 to TRBJ2-3; weak D call: TRBD1 (6 bases). CDR3 length: 13 residues. Germline-derived CDR1 and CDR2 are SGHNT and YENEEA. With 6 bases removed from V and 0 bases from J, the gap between germline ends came to 7 bases.

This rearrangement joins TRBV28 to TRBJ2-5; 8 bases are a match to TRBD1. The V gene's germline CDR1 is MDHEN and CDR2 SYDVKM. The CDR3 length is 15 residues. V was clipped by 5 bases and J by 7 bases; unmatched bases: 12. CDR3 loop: CASSVGDRSLGTQYF. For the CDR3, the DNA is TGTGCCAGCAGTGTGGGGGACAGGAGTTTGGGGACCCAGTACTTC. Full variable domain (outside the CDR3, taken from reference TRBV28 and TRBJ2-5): DVKVTQSSRYLVKRTGEKVFLECVQDMDHENMFWYRQDPGLGLRLIYFSYDVKMKEKGDIPEGYSVSREKKERFSLILESASTNQTSMYLCASSVGDRSLGTQYFGPGTRLLVL.

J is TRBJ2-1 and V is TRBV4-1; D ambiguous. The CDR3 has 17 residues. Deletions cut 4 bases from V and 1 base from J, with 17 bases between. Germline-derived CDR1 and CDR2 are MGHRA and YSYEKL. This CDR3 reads CASSRPRLVRSYNEQFF. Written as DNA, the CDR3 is TGCGCCAGCAGCCGCCCGCGGCTAGTAAGGTCCTACAATGAGCAGTTCTTC.

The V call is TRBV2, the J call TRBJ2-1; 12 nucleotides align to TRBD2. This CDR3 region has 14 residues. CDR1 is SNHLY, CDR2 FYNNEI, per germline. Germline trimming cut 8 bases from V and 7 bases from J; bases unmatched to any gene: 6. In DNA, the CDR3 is TGTGCCAGCCAGACTAGCGGGAGCTATAATGAGCAGTTCTTC. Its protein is CASQTSGSYNEQFF.

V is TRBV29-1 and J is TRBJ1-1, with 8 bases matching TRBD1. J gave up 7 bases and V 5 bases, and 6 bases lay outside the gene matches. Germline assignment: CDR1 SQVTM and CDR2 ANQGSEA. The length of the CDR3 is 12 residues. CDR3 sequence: CSVLTGDYEAFF. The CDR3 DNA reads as TGCAGCGTTCTGACAGGGGACTATGAAGCTTTCTTT.

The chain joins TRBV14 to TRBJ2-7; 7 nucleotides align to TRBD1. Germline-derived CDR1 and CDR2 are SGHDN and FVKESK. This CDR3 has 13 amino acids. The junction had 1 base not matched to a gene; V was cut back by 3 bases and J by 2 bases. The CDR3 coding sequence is TGTGCCAGCAGCCAGGGACAGACCTACGAGCAGTACGTC. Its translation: CASSQGQTYEQYV.

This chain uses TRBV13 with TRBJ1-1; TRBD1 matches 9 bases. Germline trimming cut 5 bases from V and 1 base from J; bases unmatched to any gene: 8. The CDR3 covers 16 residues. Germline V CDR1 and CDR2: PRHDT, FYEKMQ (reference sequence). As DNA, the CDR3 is TGTGCCAGCAGCCCCGGGGACAGGGACAAGAACACTGAAGCTTTCTTT. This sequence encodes CASSPGDRDKNTEAFF.

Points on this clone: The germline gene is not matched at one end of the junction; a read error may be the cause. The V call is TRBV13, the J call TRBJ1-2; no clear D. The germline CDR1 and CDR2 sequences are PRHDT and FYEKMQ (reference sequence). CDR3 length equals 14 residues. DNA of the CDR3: TGTGCCAGCAGCCTAGGGAATCCGGACTATGGCTACACCTTC. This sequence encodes CASSLGNPDYGYTF.

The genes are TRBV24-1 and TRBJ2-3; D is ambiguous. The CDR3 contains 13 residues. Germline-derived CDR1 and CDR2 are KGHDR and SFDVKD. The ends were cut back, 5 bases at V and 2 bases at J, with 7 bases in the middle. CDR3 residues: CATSVTFTDTQYF. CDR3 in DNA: TGTGCCACCAGTGTAACATTCACAGATACGCAGTATTTT.

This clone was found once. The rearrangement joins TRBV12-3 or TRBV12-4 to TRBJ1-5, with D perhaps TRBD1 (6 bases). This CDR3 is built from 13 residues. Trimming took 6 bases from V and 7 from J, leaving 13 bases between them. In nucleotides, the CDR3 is TGTGCCAGCAGCCTGGGGACATCCCAGCCCCAGCATTTT. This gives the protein CASSLGTSQPQHF.

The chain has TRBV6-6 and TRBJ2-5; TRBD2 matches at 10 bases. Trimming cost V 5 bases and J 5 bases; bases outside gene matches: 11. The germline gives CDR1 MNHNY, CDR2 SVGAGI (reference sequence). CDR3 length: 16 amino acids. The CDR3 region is CASSPWGLAGDETQYF. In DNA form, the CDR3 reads TGTGCCAGCAGTCCCTGGGGGCTAGCGGGAGATGAGACCCAGTACTTC.

CDR3 protein: CASSVPGTGGEKLFF. In DNA form, the CDR3 reads TGTGCCAGCAGCGTTCCCGGGACTGGGGGTGAAAAACTGTTTTTT. The rearrangement links TRBV7-9 to TRBJ1-4; D perhaps matches TRBD1 (5 bases). The CDR3 is 15 residues long. Germline V gives CDR1 SEHNR, CDR2 FQNEAQ (reference sequence). V dropped 5 bases and J dropped 7 bases, with 17 bases sitting between them.

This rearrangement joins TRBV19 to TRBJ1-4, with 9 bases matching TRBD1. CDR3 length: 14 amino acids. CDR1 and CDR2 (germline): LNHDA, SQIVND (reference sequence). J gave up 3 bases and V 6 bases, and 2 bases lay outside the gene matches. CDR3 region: CASRRDRANEKLFF. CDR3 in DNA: TGTGCCAGTAGAAGGGACAGGGCTAATGAAAAACTGTTTTTT.

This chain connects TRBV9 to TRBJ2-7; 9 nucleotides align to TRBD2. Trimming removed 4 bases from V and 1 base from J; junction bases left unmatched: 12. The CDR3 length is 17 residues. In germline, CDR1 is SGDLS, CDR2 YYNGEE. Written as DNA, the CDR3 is TGTGCCAGCAGCCCGAATCGGGGTCTAGCGGGGTCCTACGAGCAGTACTTC. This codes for CASSPNRGLAGSYEQYF.

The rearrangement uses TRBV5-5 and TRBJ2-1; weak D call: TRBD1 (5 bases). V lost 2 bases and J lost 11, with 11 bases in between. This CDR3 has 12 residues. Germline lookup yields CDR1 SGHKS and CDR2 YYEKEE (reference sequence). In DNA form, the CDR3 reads TGTGCCAGCAGCTTCAGGGAATCACAGCAGTTCTTC. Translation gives CASSFRESQQFF.

CDR3 DNA sequence: TGTGCCAGCACCCGGGTCCCCTATAATTCACCCCTCCACTTT. Its protein product is CASTRVPYNSPLHF. This chain uses TRBV27 with TRBJ1-6; unclear D gene. Germline V gives CDR1 MNHEY, CDR2 SMNVEV (reference sequence). V lost 7 bases and J 2 bases, leaving 9 bases between the germline ends. The CDR3 has 14 residues.

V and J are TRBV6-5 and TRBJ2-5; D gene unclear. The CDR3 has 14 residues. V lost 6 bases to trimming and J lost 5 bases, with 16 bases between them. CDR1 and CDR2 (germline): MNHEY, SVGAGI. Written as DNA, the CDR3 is TGTGCCAGCAGCACAGATGCCGGCCGCGAGACCCAGTACTTC. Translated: CASSTDAGRETQYF.

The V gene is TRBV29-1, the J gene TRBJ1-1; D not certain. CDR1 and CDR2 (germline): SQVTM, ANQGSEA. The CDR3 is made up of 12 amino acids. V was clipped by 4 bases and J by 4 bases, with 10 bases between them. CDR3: CSVVREGTEAFF. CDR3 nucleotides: TGCAGCGTTGTTCGGGAAGGCACTGAAGCTTTCTTT.

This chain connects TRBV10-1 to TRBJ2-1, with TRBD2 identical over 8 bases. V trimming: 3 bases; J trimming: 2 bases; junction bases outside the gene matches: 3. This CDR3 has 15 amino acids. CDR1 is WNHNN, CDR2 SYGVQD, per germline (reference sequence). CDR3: CASSEVAGTYNEQFF. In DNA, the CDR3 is TGCGCCAGCAGTGAAGTAGCGGGGACCTACAATGAGCAGTTCTTC.

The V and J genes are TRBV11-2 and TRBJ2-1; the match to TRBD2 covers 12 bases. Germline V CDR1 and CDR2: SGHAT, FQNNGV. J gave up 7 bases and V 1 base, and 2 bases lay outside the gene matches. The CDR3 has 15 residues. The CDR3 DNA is TGTGCCAGCAGCTTAGGACTAGCGGGAGCTAATGAGCAGTTCTTC. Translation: CASSLGLAGANEQFF.

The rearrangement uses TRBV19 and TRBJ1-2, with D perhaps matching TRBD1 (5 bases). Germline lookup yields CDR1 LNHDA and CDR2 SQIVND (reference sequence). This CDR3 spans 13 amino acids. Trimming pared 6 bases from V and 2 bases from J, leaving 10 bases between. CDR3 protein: CASREGANYGYTF. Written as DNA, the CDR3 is TGTGCCAGTAGAGAAGGGGCGAACTATGGCTACACCTTC.